This T cell receptor beta chain was sequenced in a study of early T cells in non-severe SARS-CoV-2 infection. Study-level background: Sequencing input comprised bulk RNA from unsorted whole blood; chain pairing was not available. General study points: There was a bias toward anti-spike CD8 responses in VDJdb matching, which missed private and CD4 specificities.

This CDR3 spans 14 amino acids. The germline V gene has CDR1 LNHDA and CDR2 SQIVND (reference sequence). V was shortened by 3 bases and J by 9 bases, with 15 bases between the two germline ends. TCRdb reprocessed the 5' RACE reads with MiXCR, giving one entry per CDR3 protein. The sample has around 39,000 distinct CDR3 sequences; almost 5.5% are singletons. This clonotype was found a few times. As yet, its antigen is unknown. This sample comprised whole blood, obtained at baseline. This clonotype originated in an adult who was a healthcare worker with PCR-confirmed SARS-CoV-2 infection or an uninfected control (not recorded which). The chain combines TRBV19 with TRBJ2-1; D call uncertain. This CDR3 reads CASSIPTTRGEQFF. Here the CDR3 DNA reads TGTGCCAGTAGTATTCCCACAACACGAGGTGAGCAGTTCTTC.